Detailed here is one TCR beta chain. Its target is unknown. Some clones are missing from TCRdb's copy, which holds only in-frame ones; the method was immunoSEQ multiplex PCR. The sample lists 2 million to 2.5 million clones; about 90% were seen once. There are 13 residues in the CDR3. Trimming took 0 bases from V and 11 from J, leaving 11 bases between them. Per the germline V gene, CDR1 is KGHSH and CDR2 is LQKENI. The sample belongs to a study of shared clonotypes between healthy human individuals. Study results and limitations: Donor clonotype sharing was expected to depend on sequencing depth.

The receptor's source is a man between 18 and 29 years old in good health. Some clones in this sample may be carry-over from other donors' samples. Source material: naive CD4+ T cells from PBMCs. As to subset: CD45RA+ positively selected. The chain links TRBV18 to TRBJ2-4; D gene unclear. CDR3 DNA sequence: TGTGCCAGCTCACCACCGGCAGGCCCTCTTCAGTACTTC. Translation: CASSPPAGPLQYF.